This T cell receptor (beta chain) stems from a study of blood T cell repertoires in COVID-19. Study summary: PBMCs, B-cell-depleted T cells, or T cells were the source of the cDNA or gDNA that made up the material.

This clone was observed once. This CDR3 comprises 15 residues. Germline lookup yields CDR1 LGHNA and CDR2 YSLEER. The ends were cut back, 1 base at V and 0 bases at J, with 9 bases in the middle. In the original processing: For nucleated cells, counts were estimated from reference gene primer amplification. TCRdb's table, derived via immunoSEQ multiplex PCR, lists solely in-frame clones and lacks some. V and J calls plus clone size are reproduced from that table; the DNA served to infer D and trimming. There are roughly 40,000 clones in the sample; about 91% occur only once, and about 4% lies in the top ten.

This TCR came from a human donor in a cohort sampled during active COVID-19. The sequenced sample consisted of peripheral blood. V and J are TRBV4-3 and TRBJ1-2; D is unresolved. This chain's CDR3 is CASSQGEAANYGYTF. CDR3 nucleotides: TGCGCCAGCAGCCAAGGTGAGGCAGCTAACTATGGCTACACCTTC.